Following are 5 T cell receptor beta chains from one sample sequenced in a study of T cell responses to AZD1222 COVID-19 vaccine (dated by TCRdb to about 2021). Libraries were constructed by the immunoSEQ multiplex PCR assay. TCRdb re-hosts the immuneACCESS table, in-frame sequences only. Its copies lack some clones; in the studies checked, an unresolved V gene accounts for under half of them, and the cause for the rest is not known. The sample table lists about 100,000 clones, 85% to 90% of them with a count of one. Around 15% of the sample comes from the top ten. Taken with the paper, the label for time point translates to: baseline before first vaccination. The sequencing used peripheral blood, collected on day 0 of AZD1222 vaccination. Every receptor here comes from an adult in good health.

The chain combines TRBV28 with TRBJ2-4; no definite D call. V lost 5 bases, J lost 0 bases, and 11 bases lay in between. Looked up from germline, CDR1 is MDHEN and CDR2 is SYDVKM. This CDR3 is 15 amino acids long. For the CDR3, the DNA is TGTGCCAGCAGTACGGAAGAAGTAGCCAAAAACATTCAGTACTTC. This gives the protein CASSTEEVAKNIQYF.

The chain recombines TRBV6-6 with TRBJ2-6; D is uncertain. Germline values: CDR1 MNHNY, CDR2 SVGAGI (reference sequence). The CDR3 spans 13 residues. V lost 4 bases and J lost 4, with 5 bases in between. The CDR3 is CASSSSGANVLTF. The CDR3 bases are TGTGCCAGCAGTTCATCAGGGGCCAACGTCCTGACTTTC.

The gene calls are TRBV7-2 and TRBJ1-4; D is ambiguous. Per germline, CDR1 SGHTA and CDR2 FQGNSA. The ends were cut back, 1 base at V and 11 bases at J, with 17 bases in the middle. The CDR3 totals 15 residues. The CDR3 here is CASSLGGAHAGKLFF. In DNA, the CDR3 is TGTGCCAGCAGCTTAGGGGGTGCTCACGCCGGTAAACTGTTTTTT.

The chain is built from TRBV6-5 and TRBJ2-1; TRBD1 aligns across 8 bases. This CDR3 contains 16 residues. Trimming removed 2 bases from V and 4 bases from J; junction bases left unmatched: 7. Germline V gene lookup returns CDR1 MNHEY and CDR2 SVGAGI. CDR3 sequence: CASSYGYGTGYNEQFF. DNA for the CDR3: TGTGCCAGCAGTTACGGTTACGGGACAGGTTACAATGAGCAGTTCTTC.

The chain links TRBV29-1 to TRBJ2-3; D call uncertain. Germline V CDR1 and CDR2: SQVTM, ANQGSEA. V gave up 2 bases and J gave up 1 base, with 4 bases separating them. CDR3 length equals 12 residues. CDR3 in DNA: TGCAGCGTTGAACCGGGCACAGATACGCAGTATTTT. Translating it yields CSVEPGTDTQYF.